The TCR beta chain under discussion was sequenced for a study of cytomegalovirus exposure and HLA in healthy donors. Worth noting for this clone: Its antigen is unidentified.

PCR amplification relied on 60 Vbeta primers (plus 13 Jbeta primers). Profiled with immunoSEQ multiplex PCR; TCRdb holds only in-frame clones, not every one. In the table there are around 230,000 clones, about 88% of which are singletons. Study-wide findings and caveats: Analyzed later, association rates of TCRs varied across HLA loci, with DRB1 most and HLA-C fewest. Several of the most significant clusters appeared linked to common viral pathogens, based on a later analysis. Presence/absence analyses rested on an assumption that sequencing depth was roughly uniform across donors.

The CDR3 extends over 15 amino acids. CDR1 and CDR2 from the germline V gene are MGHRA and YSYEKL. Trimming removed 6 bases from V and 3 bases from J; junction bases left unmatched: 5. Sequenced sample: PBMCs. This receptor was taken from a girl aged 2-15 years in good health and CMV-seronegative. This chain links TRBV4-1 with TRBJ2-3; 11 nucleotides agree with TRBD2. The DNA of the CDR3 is TGCGCCAGCAGACCGACTAGCGGGGAAACAGATACGCAGTATTTT. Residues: CASRPTSGETDTQYF.